This paragraph reports one TCR beta chain. This specimen belongs to a study of blood T cell repertoires in COVID-19. Study summary: Collection of acute and convalescent COVID-19 samples took place in the United States, Italy and Spain.

Only in-frame clones appear in the TCRdb table, and some are missing; sequencing was by immunoSEQ multiplex PCR. The sample records more than 250,000 clones, about nine tenths being singletons. Sequencing input: PBMCs or T cells enriched from blood (not recorded which). The receptor comes from a woman aged 18-29 years who had recovered from COVID-19.

The CDR3 region has the DNA TGCGCCAGCAGCTTGACGGGGACTAGCGGGAGGGCCTACGGGGAGCTGTTTTTT. It translates to CASSLTGTSGRAYGELFF. The gene calls are TRBV5-1 and TRBJ2-2; TRBD2 matches at 16 bases. The CDR3 extends over 18 amino acids. With V trimmed by 1 base and J by 7 bases, 7 bases remained unmatched. Per germline, CDR1 SGHRS and CDR2 YFSETQ. The whole variable domain, filled in from reference TRBV5-1 and TRBJ2-2, reads KAGVTQTPRYLIKTRGQQVTLSCSPISGHRSVSWYQQTPGQGLQFLFEYFSETQRNKGNFPGRFSGRQFSNSRSEMNVSTLELGDSALYLCASSLTGTSGRAYGELFFGEGSRLTVL.